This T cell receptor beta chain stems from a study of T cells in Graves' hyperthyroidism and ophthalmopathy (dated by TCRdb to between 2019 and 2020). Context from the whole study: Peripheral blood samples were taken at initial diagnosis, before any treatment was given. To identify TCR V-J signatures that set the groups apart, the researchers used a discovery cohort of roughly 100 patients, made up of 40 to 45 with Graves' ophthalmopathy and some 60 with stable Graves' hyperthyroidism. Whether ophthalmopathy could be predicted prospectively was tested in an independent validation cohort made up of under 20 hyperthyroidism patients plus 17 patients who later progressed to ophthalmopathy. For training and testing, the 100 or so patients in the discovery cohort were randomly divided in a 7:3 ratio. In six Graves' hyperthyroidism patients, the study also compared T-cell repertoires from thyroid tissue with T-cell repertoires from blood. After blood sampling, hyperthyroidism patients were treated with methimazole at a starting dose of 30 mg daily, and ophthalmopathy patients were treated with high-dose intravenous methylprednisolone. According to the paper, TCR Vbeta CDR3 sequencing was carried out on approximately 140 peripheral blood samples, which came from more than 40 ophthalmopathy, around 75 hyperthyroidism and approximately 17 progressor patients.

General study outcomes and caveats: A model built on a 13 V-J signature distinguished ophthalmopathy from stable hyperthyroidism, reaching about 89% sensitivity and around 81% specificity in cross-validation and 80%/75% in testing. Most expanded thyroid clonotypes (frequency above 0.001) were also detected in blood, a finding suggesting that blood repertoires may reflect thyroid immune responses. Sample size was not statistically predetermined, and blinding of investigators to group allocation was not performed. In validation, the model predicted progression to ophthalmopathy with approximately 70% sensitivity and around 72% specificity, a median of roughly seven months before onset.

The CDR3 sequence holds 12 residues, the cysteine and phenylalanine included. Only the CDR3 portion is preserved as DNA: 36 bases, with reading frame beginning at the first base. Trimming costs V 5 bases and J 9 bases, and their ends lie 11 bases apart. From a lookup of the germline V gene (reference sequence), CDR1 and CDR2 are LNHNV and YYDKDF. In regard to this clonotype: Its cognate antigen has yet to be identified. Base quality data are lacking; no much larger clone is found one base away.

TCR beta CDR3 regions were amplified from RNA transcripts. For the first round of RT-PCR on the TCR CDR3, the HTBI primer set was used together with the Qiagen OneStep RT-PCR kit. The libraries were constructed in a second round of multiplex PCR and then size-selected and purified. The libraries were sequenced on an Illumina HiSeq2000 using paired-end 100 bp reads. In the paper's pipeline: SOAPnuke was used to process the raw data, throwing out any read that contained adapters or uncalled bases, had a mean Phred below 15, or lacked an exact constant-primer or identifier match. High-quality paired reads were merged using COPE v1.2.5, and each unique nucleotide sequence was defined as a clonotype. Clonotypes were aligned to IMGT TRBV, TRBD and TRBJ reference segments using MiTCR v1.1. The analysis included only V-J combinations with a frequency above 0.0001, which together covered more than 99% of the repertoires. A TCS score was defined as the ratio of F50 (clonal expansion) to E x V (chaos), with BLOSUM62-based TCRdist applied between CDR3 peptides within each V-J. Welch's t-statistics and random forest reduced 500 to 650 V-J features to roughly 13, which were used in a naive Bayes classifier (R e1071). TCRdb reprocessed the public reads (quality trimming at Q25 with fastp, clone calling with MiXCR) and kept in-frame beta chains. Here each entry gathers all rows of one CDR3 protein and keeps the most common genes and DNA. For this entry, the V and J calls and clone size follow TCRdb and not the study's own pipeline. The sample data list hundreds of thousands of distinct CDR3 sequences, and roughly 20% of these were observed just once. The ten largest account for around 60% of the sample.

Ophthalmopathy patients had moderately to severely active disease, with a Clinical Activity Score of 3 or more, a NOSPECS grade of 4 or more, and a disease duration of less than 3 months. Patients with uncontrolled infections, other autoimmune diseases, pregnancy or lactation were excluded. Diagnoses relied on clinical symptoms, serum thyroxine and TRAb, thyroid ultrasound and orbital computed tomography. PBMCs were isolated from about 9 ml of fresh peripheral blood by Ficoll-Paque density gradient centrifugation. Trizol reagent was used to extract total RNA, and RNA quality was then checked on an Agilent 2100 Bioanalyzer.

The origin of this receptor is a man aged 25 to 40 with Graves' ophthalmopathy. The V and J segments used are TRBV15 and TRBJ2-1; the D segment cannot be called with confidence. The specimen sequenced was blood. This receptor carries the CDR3 CATSAWRREQFF. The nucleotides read TGTGCCACCAGCGCTTGGCGTCGTGAGCAGTTCTTC.